This passage covers 5 T cell receptor beta chains from one sample sequenced in a study of T cell responses to AZD1222 COVID-19 vaccine. Assay: immunoSEQ multiplex PCR; the TCRdb copy retains only in-frame clones and omits some. The sample holds about 120,000 clones, approximately 91% seen once. The material sequenced was peripheral blood, taken on day 0 of AZD1222 vaccination. All receptors derive from an adult in good health.

The chain joins TRBV6-5 to TRBJ2-1; TRBD1 might be the D (5 bases). V dropped 6 bases and J dropped 6 bases, with 9 bases sitting between them. The CDR3 contains 12 residues. Germline CDR1 reads MNHEY; CDR2 reads SVGAGI. The CDR3 reads CASSLTVNEQFF. CDR3 sequence (DNA): TGTGCCAGCAGCCTGACAGTCAATGAGCAGTTCTTC.

The chain carries TRBV10-3 and TRBJ1-1, with D maybe TRBD1 (6 bases). CDR1 is ENHRY and CDR2 is SYGVKD in the germline V gene. Trimming took off 6 bases at V and 0 bases at J, with 14 bases between the two ends. This CDR3 comprises 15 residues. The CDR3 nucleotides read TGTGCCATCAGCGATCTACAGGGCTTGAACACTGAAGCTTTCTTT. This gives the protein CAISDLQGLNTEAFF.

V gene TRBV5-4 combines with J gene TRBJ1-6; 7 nucleotides agree with TRBD1. CDR3 length: 17 amino acids. CDR1 SGHNT and CDR2 YYREEE come from the germline V gene (reference sequence). After removal of 0 bases from V and 7 bases from J, the junction contained 10 bases not matched to a gene. The CDR3 DNA is TGTGCCAGCAGCTTGGAGGCAGGGGGTGGGATGAATTCACCCCTCCACTTT. Its translation is CASSLEAGGGMNSPLHF. The full variable domain, in which reference TRBV5-4 and TRBJ1-6 provide the parts outside the CDR3, is ETGVTQSPTHLIKTRGQQVTLRCSSQSGHNTVSWYQQALGQGPQFIFQYYREEENGRGNFPPRFSGLQFPNYSSELNVNALELDDSALYLCASSLEAGGGMNSPLHFGNGTRLTVT.

The V call is TRBV6-5, the J call TRBJ1-5; TRBD1 agrees at 9 bases. The CDR3 is 15 amino acids. CDR1 MNHEY and CDR2 SVGAGI come from the germline V gene. With V trimmed by 6 bases and J by 6 bases, 9 bases remained unmatched. CDR3 nucleotide sequence: TGTGCCAGCAGCCGCGGACAGGGGCCCAGTCAGCCCCAGCATTTT. Amino acid sequence: CASSRGQGPSQPQHF.

V usage is TRBV6-4 and J usage is TRBJ2-2, with 8 nucleotides matching TRBD2. The CDR3 loop spans 15 amino acids. The V gene end was trimmed by 0 bases and the J gene end by 4 bases; junction bases not matched to a gene: 1. Germline V gives CDR1 MRHNA, CDR2 SNTAGT. The CDR3 region has the DNA TGTGCCAGCAGTGACTCGAGCGGGGGCACCGGGGAGCTGTTTTTT. Its translation is CASSDSSGGTGELFF.